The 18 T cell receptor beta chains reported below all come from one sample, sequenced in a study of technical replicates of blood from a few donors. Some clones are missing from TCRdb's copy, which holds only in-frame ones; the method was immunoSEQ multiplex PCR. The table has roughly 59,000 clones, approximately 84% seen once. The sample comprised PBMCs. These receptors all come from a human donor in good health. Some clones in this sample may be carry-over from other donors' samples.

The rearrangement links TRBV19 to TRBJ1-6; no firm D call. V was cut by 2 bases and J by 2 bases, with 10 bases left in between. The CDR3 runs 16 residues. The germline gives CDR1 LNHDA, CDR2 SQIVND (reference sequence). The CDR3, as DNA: TGTGCCAGTAGTATAAGCGATACAACCTATAATTCACCCCTCCACTTT. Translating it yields CASSISDTTYNSPLHF.

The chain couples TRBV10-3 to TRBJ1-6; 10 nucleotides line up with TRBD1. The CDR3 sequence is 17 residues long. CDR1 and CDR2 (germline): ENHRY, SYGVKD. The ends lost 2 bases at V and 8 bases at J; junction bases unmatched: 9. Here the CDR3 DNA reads TGTGCCATCAGTGAGAGGACAGGGGGAAGTCTAGATTCACCCCTCCACTTT. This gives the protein CAISERTGGSLDSPLHF.

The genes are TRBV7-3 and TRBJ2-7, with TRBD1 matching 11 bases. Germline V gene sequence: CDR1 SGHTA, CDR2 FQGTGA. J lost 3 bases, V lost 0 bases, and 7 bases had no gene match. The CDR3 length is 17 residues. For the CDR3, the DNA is TGTGCCAGCAGCTTAACCGGGACAGGGGGTGCCGGCTACGAGCAGTACTTC. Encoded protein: CASSLTGTGGAGYEQYF.

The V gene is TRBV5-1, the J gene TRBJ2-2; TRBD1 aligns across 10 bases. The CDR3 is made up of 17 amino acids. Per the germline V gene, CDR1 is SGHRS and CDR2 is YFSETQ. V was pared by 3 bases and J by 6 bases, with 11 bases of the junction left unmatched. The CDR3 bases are TGCGCCAGCAGCTCAACCCGGACAGGGGGTGAGGCCGGGGAGCTGTTTTTT. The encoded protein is CASSSTRTGGEAGELFF. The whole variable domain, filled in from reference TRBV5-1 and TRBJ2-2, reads KAGVTQTPRYLIKTRGQQVTLSCSPISGHRSVSWYQQTPGQGLQFLFEYFSETQRNKGNFPGRFSGRQFSNSRSEMNVSTLELGDSALYLCASSSTRTGGEAGELFFGEGSRLTVL.

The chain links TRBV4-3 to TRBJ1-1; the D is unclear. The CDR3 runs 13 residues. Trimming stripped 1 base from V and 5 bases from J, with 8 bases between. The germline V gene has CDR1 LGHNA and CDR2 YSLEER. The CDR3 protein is CASSQARWTEAFF. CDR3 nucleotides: TGCGCCAGCAGCCAAGCTAGGTGGACTGAAGCTTTCTTT.

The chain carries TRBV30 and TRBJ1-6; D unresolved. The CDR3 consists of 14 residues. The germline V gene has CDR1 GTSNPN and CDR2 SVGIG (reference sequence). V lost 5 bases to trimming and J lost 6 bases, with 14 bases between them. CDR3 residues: CAWDRTHFNSPLHF. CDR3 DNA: TGTGCCTGGGACCGGACTCACTTTAATTCACCCCTCCACTTT.

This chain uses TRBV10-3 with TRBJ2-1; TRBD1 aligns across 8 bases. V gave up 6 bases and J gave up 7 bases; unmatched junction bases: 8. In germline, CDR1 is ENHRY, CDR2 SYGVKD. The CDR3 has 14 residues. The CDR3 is CAISPGQGANEQFF. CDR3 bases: TGTGCCATCAGCCCCGGCCAGGGGGCTAATGAGCAGTTCTTC.

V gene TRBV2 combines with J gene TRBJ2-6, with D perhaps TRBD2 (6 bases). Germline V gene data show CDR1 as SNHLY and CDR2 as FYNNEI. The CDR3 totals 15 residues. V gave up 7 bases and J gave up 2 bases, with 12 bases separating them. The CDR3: CASTHGEAGANVLTF. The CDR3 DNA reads TGTGCCAGCACCCATGGGGAGGCTGGGGCCAACGTCCTGACTTTC.

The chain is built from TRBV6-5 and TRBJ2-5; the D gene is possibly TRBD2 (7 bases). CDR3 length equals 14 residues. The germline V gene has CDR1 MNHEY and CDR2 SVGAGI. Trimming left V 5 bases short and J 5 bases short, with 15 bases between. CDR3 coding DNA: TGTGCCAGCAGTCCGGTGGGGGGGCTGGAGACCCAGTACTTC. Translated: CASSPVGGLETQYF.

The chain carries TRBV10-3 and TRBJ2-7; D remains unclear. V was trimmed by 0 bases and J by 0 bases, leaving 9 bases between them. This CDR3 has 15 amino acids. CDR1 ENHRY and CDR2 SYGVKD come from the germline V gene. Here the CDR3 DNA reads TGTGCCATCAGTGAGTCGATCGAGAGCTCCTACGAGCAGTACTTC. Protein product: CAISESIESSYEQYF.

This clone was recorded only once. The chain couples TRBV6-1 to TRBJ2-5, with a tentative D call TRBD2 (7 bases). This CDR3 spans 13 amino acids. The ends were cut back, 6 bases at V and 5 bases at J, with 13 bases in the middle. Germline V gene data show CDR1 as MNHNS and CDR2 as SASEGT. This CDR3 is CASRRGGQETQYF. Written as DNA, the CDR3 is TGTGCCAGCAGAAGGGGGGGGCAGGAGACCCAGTACTTC.

The CDR3 protein is CAISVTAGVINEQFF. In nucleotides, the CDR3 is TGTGCCATCAGTGTTACAGCGGGAGTTATCAATGAGCAGTTCTTC. The J gene is TRBJ2-1, the V gene TRBV10-3, with 8 bases lining up with TRBD2. Germline values: CDR1 ENHRY, CDR2 SYGVKD. The CDR3 consists of 15 residues. J lost 6 bases, V lost 4 bases, and 8 bases had no gene match.

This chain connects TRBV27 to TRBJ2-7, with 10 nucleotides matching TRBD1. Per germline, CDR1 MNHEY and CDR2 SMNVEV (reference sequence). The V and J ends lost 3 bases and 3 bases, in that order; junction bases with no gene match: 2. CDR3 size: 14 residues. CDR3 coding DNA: TGTGCCAGCAGTTTCCGGACAGGGGGCTACGAGCAGTACTTC. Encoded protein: CASSFRTGGYEQYF.

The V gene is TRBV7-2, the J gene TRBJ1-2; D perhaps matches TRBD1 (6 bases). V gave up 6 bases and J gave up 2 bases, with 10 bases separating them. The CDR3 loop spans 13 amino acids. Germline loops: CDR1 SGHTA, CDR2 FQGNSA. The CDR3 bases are TGTGCCAGCAGTCCGGACAGCAACTATGGCTACACCTTC. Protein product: CASSPDSNYGYTF.

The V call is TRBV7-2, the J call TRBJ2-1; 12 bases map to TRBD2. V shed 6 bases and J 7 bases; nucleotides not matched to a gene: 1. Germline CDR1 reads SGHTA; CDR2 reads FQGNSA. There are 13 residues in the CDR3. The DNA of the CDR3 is TGTGCCAGCAGTCTAGCGGGGGGGAATGAGCAGTTCTTC. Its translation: CASSLAGGNEQFF.

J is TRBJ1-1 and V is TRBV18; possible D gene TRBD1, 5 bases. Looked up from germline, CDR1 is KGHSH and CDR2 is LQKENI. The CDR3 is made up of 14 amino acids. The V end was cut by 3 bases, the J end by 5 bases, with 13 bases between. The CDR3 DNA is TGTGCCAGCTCACCGGGGCAATCGAGGACTGAAGCTTTCTTT. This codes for CASSPGQSRTEAFF.

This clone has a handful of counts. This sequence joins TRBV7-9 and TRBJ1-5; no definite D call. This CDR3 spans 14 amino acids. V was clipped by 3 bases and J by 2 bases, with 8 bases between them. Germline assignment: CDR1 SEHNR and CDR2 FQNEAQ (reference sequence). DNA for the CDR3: TGTGCCAGCAGCTTTGACATGGGCAATCAGCCCCAGCATTTT. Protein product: CASSFDMGNQPQHF.

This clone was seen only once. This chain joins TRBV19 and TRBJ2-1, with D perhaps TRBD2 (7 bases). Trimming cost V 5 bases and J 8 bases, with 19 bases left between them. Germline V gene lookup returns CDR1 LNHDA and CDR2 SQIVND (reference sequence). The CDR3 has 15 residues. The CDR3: CASSLGGGRADEQFF. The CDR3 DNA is TGTGCCAGTAGTCTCGGGGGCGGGAGAGCAGATGAGCAGTTCTTC.